One and the same sample provided the 19 T cell receptor beta chains below, sequenced in a study of T cell changes during pregnancy in multiple sclerosis. Clones were sequenced by immunoSEQ multiplex PCR, and TCRdb holds only the in-frame ones, with some missing. The table has roughly 39,000 clones, more than 85% seen once. This specimen was CD8+ T cells from peripheral blood mononuclear cells, taken after pregnancy. Source of these receptors: a female donor with multiple sclerosis, enrolled in a pregnancy study.

The V call is TRBV6-6, the J call TRBJ2-7, with a possible D match to TRBD2 (5 bases). From germline, CDR1 is MNHNY and CDR2 SVGAGI (reference sequence). The CDR3 has 15 residues. Between the trimmed V and J ends, which lost 2 bases and 5 bases, there was a span of 16 bases. CDR3 region: CASSYIRGPVHEQYF. DNA for the CDR3: TGTGCCAGCAGTTACATCAGAGGGCCCGTCCACGAGCAGTACTTC.

This clone was seen at least ten times. The chain recombines TRBV6-1 with TRBJ1-1, with D possibly matching TRBD1 (6 bases). V lost 3 bases to trimming and J lost 3 bases, with 8 bases between them. The CDR3 consists of 13 residues. CDR1 is MNHNS, CDR2 SASEGT, per germline. The CDR3 nucleotides are TGTGCCAGCAGTGAGGGGGCGCACACTGAAGCTTTCTTT. This encodes CASSEGAHTEAFF.

The count of this clone is one. V usage is TRBV30 and J usage is TRBJ2-7, with a tentative D call TRBD1 (7 bases). From germline, CDR1 is GTSNPN and CDR2 SVGIG (reference sequence). V shed 3 bases and J shed 4 bases, with 16 bases lying between them. This CDR3 is built from 14 residues. CDR3 bases: TGTGCCTGGAGGGTCGGAGGGGGCGCTTACGAGCAGTACTTC. Encoded protein: CAWRVGGGAYEQYF.

The genes are TRBV18 and TRBJ2-7; TRBD2 aligns across 11 bases. V lost 3 bases and J lost 3; bases outside the gene matches: 7. CDR3 length: 16 amino acids. In germline, CDR1 is KGHSH, CDR2 LQKENI. CDR3 sequence: CASSPSPGTSGYEQYF. The DNA of the CDR3 is TGTGCCAGCTCACCTTCCCCTGGGACTAGCGGCTACGAGCAGTACTTC.

This rearrangement joins TRBV6-1 to TRBJ2-1; 11 nucleotides align to TRBD2. Germline trimming cut 8 bases from V and 6 bases from J; bases unmatched to any gene: 6. CDR3 length equals 14 residues. In germline, CDR1 is MNHNS, CDR2 SASEGT. The CDR3 sequence: CASSTGTSGNEQFF. The CDR3 DNA sequence: TGTGCCAGCTCGACCGGGACTAGCGGCAATGAGCAGTTCTTC.

The CDR3 DNA reads as TGTGCCAGCAGTTTAAGTCGGTGGAATGAGCAGTTCTTC. Residues: CASSLSRWNEQFF. V gene TRBV27 combines with J gene TRBJ2-1; D unresolved. This CDR3 region has 13 residues. V lost 2 bases and J 7 bases, leaving 9 bases between the germline ends. Germline assignment: CDR1 MNHEY and CDR2 SMNVEV (reference sequence).

J is TRBJ1-2 and V is TRBV5-1; 12 bases fit TRBD1. The CDR3 spans 21 residues. Per the germline V gene, CDR1 is SGHRS and CDR2 is YFSETQ. With V trimmed by 1 base and J by 6 bases, 22 bases remained unmatched. The CDR3 DNA follows: TGCGCCAGCAGCTTGCCAAGGGCAAACAAAAACCGGGACAGGGGGCTTGATGGCTACACCTTC. Its translation: CASSLPRANKNRDRGLDGYTF.

The rearrangement uses TRBV7-8 and TRBJ2-7, with 7 positions matching TRBD1. Trimming cost V 4 bases and J 6 bases; bases outside gene matches: 9. This CDR3 has 14 residues. Germline CDR1 reads SGHVS; CDR2 reads FQNEAQ. CDR3: CASSSRQGQGEQYF. CDR3 nucleotides: TGTGCCAGCAGCTCCAGACAGGGTCAAGGCGAGCAGTACTTC. Full variable domain (outside the CDR3, taken from reference TRBV7-8 and TRBJ2-7): GAGVSQSPRYKVAKRGQDVALRCDPISGHVSLFWYQQALGQGPEFLTYFQNEAQLDKSGLPSDRFFAERPEGSVSTLKIQRTQQEDSAVYLCASSSRQGQGEQYFGPGTRLTVT.

The chain recombines TRBV19 with TRBJ2-1; 10 bases align to TRBD2. There are 14 residues in the CDR3. With 4 bases clipped from V and 7 bases from J, the junction kept 4 bases outside the gene matches. CDR1 and CDR2 (germline): LNHDA, SQIVND (reference sequence). CDR3 residues: CASSTLAGRNEQFF. CDR3 in DNA: TGTGCCAGTAGTACACTAGCGGGGAGAAATGAGCAGTTCTTC.

The chain uses TRBV19 and TRBJ2-7; D might be TRBD1 (6 bases). Germline V gives CDR1 LNHDA, CDR2 SQIVND (reference sequence). This CDR3 region has 14 residues. Trimming shortened V by 3 bases and J by 2 bases, and 11 bases separated the two germline ends. CDR3 in DNA: TGTGCCAGTAGTATTAGTGGACAGACCTACGAGCAGTACTTC. It encodes CASSISGQTYEQYF.

J is TRBJ2-7 and V is TRBV27; D remains unclear. The CDR3 runs to 13 residues. The germline V gene encodes CDR1 MNHEY and CDR2 SMNVEV (reference sequence). The V and J ends lost 5 bases and 11 bases respectively, with 19 bases between them. CDR3 nucleotide sequence: TGTGCCAGCAGTCCGCGGATTGGCCGACGAGAGTACTTC. The encoded protein is CASSPRIGRREYF.

CDR3 bases: TGCGCCAGCAGCTTGATTCAGGGGGACGAGCAGTACTTC. Amino acid sequence: CASSLIQGDEQYF. The chain uses TRBV5-1 and TRBJ2-7; 7 bases fit TRBD1. This CDR3 comprises 13 residues. V was clipped by 1 base and J by 5 bases; unmatched bases: 3. In germline, CDR1 is SGHRS, CDR2 YFSETQ.

Comments on this clone: An end of the junction differs from the germline gene, which may be a read error. The sample has other DNA sequences that encode this CDR3 too. The V gene is TRBV28, the J gene TRBJ1-5; 12 bases line up with TRBD1. The CDR3 covers 16 residues. Germline V gives CDR1 MDHEN, CDR2 SYDVKM. The CDR3 DNA reads as TGTGCCAGCAGTGTATCGGGACAGGGGGCGGGGCAGCCCCAACATTTT. Translation: CASSVSGQGAGQPQHF.

The chain recombines TRBV4-2 with TRBJ2-7, with D possibly being TRBD2 (6 bases). Germline values: CDR1 LGHNA, CDR2 YNFKEQ. The CDR3 length is 13 residues. Trimming took off 1 base at V and 4 bases at J, with 8 bases between the two ends. CDR3 sequence (DNA): TGTGCCAGCAGCCAAGGGAGGGAGTACGAGCAGTACTTC. Translated: CASSQGREYEQYF.

The chain employs TRBV28 and TRBJ1-6, with a weak D call TRBD1 (5 bases). Germline V gene data show CDR1 as MDHEN and CDR2 as SYDVKM. The CDR3 is 14 amino acids. Trimming took 3 bases from V and 6 from J, leaving 9 bases between them. Here the CDR3 DNA reads TGTGCCAGCAGTTTCGGGGGGGGTAATTCACCCCTCCACTTT. The encoded protein is CASSFGGGNSPLHF.

This chain links TRBV7-3 with TRBJ2-1; D may be TRBD1 (6 bases). This CDR3 is built from 16 residues. The germline V gene encodes CDR1 SGHTA and CDR2 FQGTGA. Trimming took off 2 bases at V and 3 bases at J, with 14 bases between the two ends. The CDR3 coding sequence is TGTGCCAGCAGCTTACGGCGGCAGGGGCTCTACAATGAGCAGTTCTTC. It codes for CASSLRRQGLYNEQFF.

This chain links TRBV4-1 with TRBJ2-7; no definite D call. The CDR3 length is 12 residues. The germline V gene encodes CDR1 MGHRA and CDR2 YSYEKL. Trimming took 0 bases from V and 9 from J, leaving 9 bases between them. CDR3 sequence: CASSQDFTRQYF. In nucleotides, the CDR3 is TGCGCCAGCAGCCAAGATTTCACGCGGCAGTACTTC.

CDR3 coding DNA: TGTGCCAGCAGCTTTTCGGTTTCCTACGAGCAGTACTTC. Its protein product is CASSFSVSYEQYF. The chain uses TRBV7-8 and TRBJ2-7; D unresolved. The CDR3 loop spans 13 amino acids. V lost 3 bases and J lost 1, with 7 bases in between. CDR1 and CDR2 (germline): SGHVS, FQNEAQ.

This clone was detected once. V and J are TRBV9 and TRBJ2-7, with TRBD1 as a possible D gene (5 bases). The CDR3 is 13 residues long. V was shortened by 2 bases and J by 5 bases, with 11 bases between the two germline ends. Looked up from germline, CDR1 is SGDLS and CDR2 is YYNGEE. DNA for the CDR3: TGTGCCAGCAGCGTTCAGGGATGGGACGAGCAGTACTTC. As protein: CASSVQGWDEQYF.